The rows below give T cell receptor beta chains drawn from one sample of a study of T cell responses to AZD1222 COVID-19 vaccine. Profiled with immunoSEQ multiplex PCR; TCRdb holds only in-frame clones, not every one. Altogether roughly 200,000 clones are present, just over 90% being singletons, with the ten largest covering about 1.8%. The material was peripheral blood, obtained 28 days after the second AZD1222 dose. These TCRs come from an adult who received the AZD1222 COVID-19 vaccine. CDR3s leave out the opening cysteine and the closing phenylalanine or tryptophan.

v_call cdr3_aa
TRBV30 AWGQRLSHSNQPQH
TRBV6-2/TRBV6-3 ASSYRGPQH
TRBV18 ASSPRGRLLDYGYT
TRBV7-9 ASSYSENTEAF
TRBV19 ASSIDRDRSFNQPQH
TRBV12-3/TRBV12-4 ASSPRRGNTIY
TRBV19 ASSIHGLPLANYGYT
TRBV10-2 ASSSGVQPQH
TRBV30 AWSVRGLGYGYT
TRBV18 ASSSTGGEQF
TRBV11-3 ASSDKSTSGSVTDTQY
TRBV21-1 ASSRDTRNQPQH
TRBV7-3 ASSFRDIPSNEQF
TRBV27 ASRLIPTSGRNEQY
TRBV6-1 ASSELGAVGYT
TRBV6-5 AGGNNYGYT
TRBV11-2 ASSPSWGEQY
TRBV5-1 ASSRPGEQGMETQY
TRBV7-2 ASSLDGGSYNEQF
TRBV18 ASSPPGPRDIIQY
TRBV20-1 SASKGGQASNQPQH
TRBV6-2/TRBV6-3 ASSYARTSGIKEQY
TRBV19 ASSIRQGARDGYT
TRBV25-1 ASSEYLTSGGANEQF
TRBV7-9 ASSFRPSGIHEQY
TRBV6-2/TRBV6-3 ASSWAGSTDTQY
TRBV19 ASSTLDRVSYGYT
TRBV12-5 ASGLVRGPGGTEAF
TRBV27 ASSSSRQGLSPLH
TRBV4-1 ASSQGMGSYEQY
TRBV5-1 ASSSDGLNTEAF
TRBV2 ASSAEAAGITGELF
TRBV6-2/TRBV6-3 ASSLRGARSPLH
TRBV7-9 ASSFGDHGYT
TRBV30 AWRRTGQINNSPLH
TRBV5-4 ASSTRENTEAF
TRBV5-1 ASSLDSGLTDTQY
TRBV27 ASSLGTGRADTQY
TRBV6-6 ASIDTLNTEAF
TRBV28 ATMASVYEQY
TRBV10-1 ASSDSSGNTIY
TRBV6-6 ASSYPGFAETQY
TRBV4-2 ASSPSETTTNEKLF
TRBV2 ASSARSGGNQPQH
TRBV19 ASSPQTGDMGYYGYT
TRBV5-1 ASGATENEQY
TRBV6-6 ASSYRQLNTEAF
TRBV7-2 ASSLEGGLAGETQY
TRBV10-2 ASSFEARGQF
TRBV25-1 ASSVTGFNTEAF
TRBV7-2 ASSGKRSLNEKLF
TRBV7-9 ASSQDKVGQF
TRBV6-5 ASHGGNMNTGELF
TRBV19 ASSIPRSSSGRLGNEQF
TRBV9 ASSAGQIYSGNTIY
TRBV7-9 ASSLVPGNETQY
TRBV18 ASSPGTSQPQH